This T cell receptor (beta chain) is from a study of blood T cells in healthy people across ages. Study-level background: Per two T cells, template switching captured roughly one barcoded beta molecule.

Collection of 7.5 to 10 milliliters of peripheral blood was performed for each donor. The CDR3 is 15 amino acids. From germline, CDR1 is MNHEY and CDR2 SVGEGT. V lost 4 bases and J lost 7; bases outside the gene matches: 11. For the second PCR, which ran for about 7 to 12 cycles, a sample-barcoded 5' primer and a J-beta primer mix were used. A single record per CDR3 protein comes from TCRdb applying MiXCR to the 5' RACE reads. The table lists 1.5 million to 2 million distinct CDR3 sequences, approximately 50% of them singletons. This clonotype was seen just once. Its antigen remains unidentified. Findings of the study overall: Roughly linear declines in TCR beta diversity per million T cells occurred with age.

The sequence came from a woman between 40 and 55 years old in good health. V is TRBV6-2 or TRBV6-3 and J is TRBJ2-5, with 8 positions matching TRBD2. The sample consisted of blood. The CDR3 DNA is TGTGCCAGCAGTTTAGCGGGGACCCAATTGAGGACCCAGTACTTC. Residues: CASSLAGTQLRTQYF.